This TCR beta chain was obtained from a study of monozygotic twins with inflammatory bowel disease. TCRdb re-called the 5' RACE reads and gives one entry per CDR3 protein, without DNA. This sample contains 420,000 or so distinct CDR3 sequences. CDR1 SGHDT and CDR2 YYEEEE come from the germline V gene. The CDR3 has 15 residues. This sequence originates from a human donor with ulcerative colitis or Crohn's disease, or a healthy co-twin of an affected twin (not recorded which). This chain joins TRBV5-6 and TRBJ1-6; the TRBD1 assignment by TCRdb is unverifiable without DNA. The source material was blood. The CDR3 region is CASSPRTGVNSPLHF.